The 24 T cell receptor beta chains below come from one sample, sequenced in a study of post-analysis software for immune sequencing data. These TCRs are of unknown antigen specificity. The library was made from cDNA and included unique molecular identifiers. One entry per CDR3 protein, called by TCRdb with MiXCR from the PCR reads. The sample records a few hundred thousand distinct CDR3 sequences, approximately 38% being singletons. General study findings and limits: TRBV5-6, TRBV5-1 and TRBV20-1 were among five TRBV segments more frequent in patients than controls.

The sample taken for sequencing was blood. These receptors came from a girl between 2 and 10 years old with multiple sclerosis.

As concerns this clonotype: Relative to the germline gene, one junction end is altered; a read error may explain this. The chain is built from TRBV18 and TRBJ2-1; the D is unclear. Germline-derived CDR1 and CDR2 are KGHSH and LQKENI. CDR3 length: 16 amino acids. The CDR3 reads CAGSPDLASSHNEQFF. The CDR3 DNA reads TGTGCCGGCTCACCTGACTTGGCTAGTTCCCACAATGAGCAGTTCTTC.

This clonotype was found a few times. This chain joins TRBV20-1 and TRBJ2-7; D remains ambiguous. This CDR3 is 12 amino acids long. Trimming cost V 3 bases and J 2 bases, with 8 bases left between them. CDR1 DFQATT and CDR2 SNEGSKA come from the germline V gene (reference sequence). The CDR3 spells CSASGSAYEQYF. CDR3 in DNA: TGCAGTGCTAGTGGCTCCGCCTACGAGCAGTACTTC.

The J gene is TRBJ2-7, the V gene TRBV20-1; D remains ambiguous. The CDR3 runs to 15 residues. Trimming shortened V by 6 bases and J by 3 bases, and 21 bases separated the two germline ends. Germline CDR1 is DFQATT and CDR2 is SNEGSKA (reference sequence). The chain's CDR3 is CSAHRSSHPNYEQYF. CDR3 bases: TGCAGTGCGCACAGATCGTCACACCCCAACTACGAGCAGTACTTC.

The sample holds a few counts of this clonotype. The chain recombines TRBV20-1 with TRBJ2-7, with 10 bases lining up with TRBD2. The germline V gene encodes CDR1 DFQATT and CDR2 SNEGSKA (reference sequence). V was pared by 1 base and J by 0 bases, with 15 bases of the junction left unmatched. CDR3 length: 19 residues. CDR3 sequence reads: CSARAVTATSGLYSYEQYF. The CDR3, as DNA: TGCAGTGCTAGAGCAGTCACGGCGACTAGCGGGTTATACTCCTACGAGCAGTACTTC.

The chain recombines TRBV3-1 with TRBJ1-1; TRBD1 is a possible D gene (5 bases). V was pared by 2 bases and J by 2 bases, with 9 bases between. The CDR3 covers 14 residues. CDR1 is LGHDT, CDR2 YNNKEL, per germline (reference sequence). The CDR3 DNA reads TGTGCCAGCAGCCAAAGTGACAGCAACACTGAAGCTTTCTTT. As protein: CASSQSDSNTEAFF.

The chain uses TRBV6-2 or TRBV6-3 and TRBJ2-5; a weak D match, TRBD2 (5 bases). The CDR3 sequence is 15 residues long. CDR1 MNHEY and CDR2 SVGEGT come from the germline V gene. With 0 bases removed from V and 3 bases from J, the gap between germline ends came to 11 bases. The CDR3 loop reads CASSYSRGAKETQYF. The CDR3 DNA sequence: TGTGCCAGCAGTTACTCTCGGGGAGCGAAAGAGACCCAGTACTTC.

This chain joins TRBV7-9 and TRBJ2-5, with TRBD2 matching 11 bases. The CDR3 extends over 16 amino acids. Germline lookup yields CDR1 SEHNR and CDR2 FQNEAQ (reference sequence). The V gene end was trimmed by 4 bases and the J gene end by 4 bases; junction bases not matched to a gene: 8. CDR3 sequence: CASSSLAGERAETQYF. CDR3 nucleotide sequence: TGTGCCAGCAGCTCACTAGCGGGAGAAAGAGCAGAGACCCAGTACTTC.

The chain has TRBV3-1 and TRBJ2-5, with 10 bases aligning to TRBD2. V dropped 3 bases and J dropped 4; count of bases not matched to a gene: 8. The CDR3 has 16 residues. Germline loops: CDR1 LGHDT, CDR2 YNNKEL (reference sequence). This chain's CDR3 is CASSHAPGLASETQYF. The DNA for the CDR3 is TGTGCCAGCAGCCATGCTCCGGGACTAGCGTCAGAGACCCAGTACTTC.

Worth noting for this clonotype: It is unclear where the CDR3 begins or ends on the DNA, so no DNA is shown, and the CDR3 is as TCRdb lists it. The chain employs TRBV27 and TRBJ1-2; the listed D gene, TRBD1, was not tested against the DNA. The CDR3 length is 22 residues, termini included. Germline values: CDR1 MNHEY, CDR2 SMNVEV (reference sequence). The CDR3 loop is CASRVLEYNEQFFGPGVYGYTF.

This sequence joins TRBV4-2 and TRBJ2-7; weak D call: TRBD2 (5 bases). The CDR3 extends over 16 amino acids. CDR1 and CDR2 from the germline V gene are LGHNA and YNFKEQ. V gave up 0 bases and J gave up 0 bases, with 12 bases separating them. The chain's CDR3 is CASSQDLGLTSYEQYF. The CDR3 DNA follows: TGTGCCAGCAGCCAAGATCTTGGACTTACCTCCTACGAGCAGTACTTC.

This clonotype came up a few times. The V and J genes are TRBV28 and TRBJ2-3; 7 nucleotides agree with TRBD2. CDR1 is MDHEN, CDR2 SYDVKM, per germline. The CDR3 loop spans 14 amino acids. J gave up 9 bases and V 2 bases, and 8 bases lay outside the gene matches. The DNA for the CDR3 is TGTGCCAGCAGTTTACCTCCCGGGGGAGGGACGCAGTATTTT. It encodes CASSLPPGGGTQYF.

This clonotype occurred a few times. The chain has TRBV20-1 and TRBJ2-5; 14 bases match TRBD2. The length of the CDR3 is 15 residues. Losses at the gene ends were 5 bases for V and 5 bases for J; bases not matched to a gene: 7. Looked up from germline, CDR1 is DFQATT and CDR2 is SNEGSKA (reference sequence). The DNA for the CDR3 is TGCAGTGCTCCGACTAGCGGGGGGGCCTGGGAGACCCAGTACTTC. This translates into CSAPTSGGAWETQYF.

The rearrangement uses TRBV29-1 and TRBJ2-3; maybe TRBD1 (6 bases). The length of the CDR3 is 15 residues. Trimming took off 6 bases at V and 0 bases at J, with 16 bases between the two ends. The germline gives CDR1 SQVTM, CDR2 ANQGSEA. CDR3 protein: CSVIRQDNSTDTQYF. CDR3 DNA sequence: TGCAGCGTGATCAGACAGGACAATAGCACAGATACGCAGTATTTT.

V usage is TRBV7-8 and J usage is TRBJ2-7; D ambiguous. V was cut by 1 base and J by 1 base, with 8 bases left in between. The germline CDR1 and CDR2 sequences are SGHVS and FQNEAQ. The CDR3 runs 14 residues. As DNA, the CDR3 is TGTGCCAGCAGCTTAGAGGAGAGATCCTACGAGCAGTACTTC. Protein: CASSLEERSYEQYF.

This clonotype showed up just a few times. The V and J genes are TRBV7-9 and TRBJ1-5, with TRBD1 matching over 7 bases. V gave up 4 bases and J gave up 3 bases; unmatched junction bases: 3. Germline CDR1 reads SEHNR; CDR2 reads FQNEAQ (reference sequence). CDR3 length: 14 amino acids. The CDR3, as DNA: TGTGCCAGCAGCTGGGGACAGCACAATCAGCCCCAGCATTTT. Translated: CASSWGQHNQPQHF.

The chain is built from TRBV12-3 or TRBV12-4 and TRBJ1-2; 8 bases match TRBD1. The CDR3 runs 15 residues. V was pared by 4 bases and J by 0 bases, with 4 bases of the junction left unmatched. The CDR3 region has the DNA TGTGCCAGCAGTTCCCCGGGACAGGCTAACTATGGCTACACCTTC. This encodes CASSSPGQANYGYTF.

This chain uses TRBV7-2 with TRBJ2-5; D is ambiguous. The germline CDR1 and CDR2 sequences are SGHTA and FQGNSA. The CDR3 has 15 residues. V was clipped by 4 bases and J by 2 bases, with 14 bases between them. CDR3 protein: CASSSSRTIQETQYF. CDR3 sequence (DNA): TGTGCCAGCAGCTCAAGCCGGACCATACAAGAGACCCAGTACTTC.

This clonotype came up once. A read error may account for a junction end that differs from germline. J is TRBJ1-4 and V is TRBV15, with 9 bases matching TRBD1. The CDR3 is 14 residues long. Germline CDR1 LNHNV, CDR2 YYDKDF (reference sequence). CDR3 in amino acids: CATSRGQGNEKRFF. The CDR3 nucleotides are TGTGCCACCAGCAGGGGACAGGGTAATGAAAAACGGTTTTTT.

The chain has TRBV7-2 and TRBJ1-5, with D perhaps matching TRBD1 (5 bases). This CDR3 region has 14 residues. Germline-derived CDR1 and CDR2 are SGHTA and FQGNSA. Trimming shortened V by 5 bases and J by 3 bases, and 11 bases separated the two germline ends. This CDR3 is CASSLTATNQPQHF. The CDR3, as DNA: TGTGCCAGCAGCCTGACAGCTACCAATCAGCCCCAGCATTTT.

The chain has TRBV5-1 and TRBJ2-1; D tentatively fits TRBD1 or TRBD2 (5 bases each). The V gene lost 0 bases and the J gene lost 6 bases, with 7 bases spanning the gap. The CDR3 contains 13 residues. Germline lookup yields CDR1 SGHRS and CDR2 YFSETQ. CDR3 in amino acids: CASSLAGPNEQFF. The CDR3 nucleotides read TGCGCCAGCAGCTTGGCGGGGCCCAATGAGCAGTTCTTC.

Concerning this clonotype: This could be a read error, since a much larger clone is one nucleotide away. The chain carries TRBV6-2 or TRBV6-3 and TRBJ2-7, with 7 positions matching TRBD2. V shed 2 bases and J 6 bases; nucleotides not matched to a gene: 10. This CDR3 region has 15 residues. Per the germline V gene, CDR1 is MNHEY and CDR2 is SVGEGT. The CDR3 nucleotides read TGTGCCAGCAGTTACCCTACTAGCGTTCAGCGCGAGCAGTACGTC. Its protein product is CASSYPTSVQREQYV.

V is TRBV29-1 and J is TRBJ2-5; the D call may be TRBD1 or TRBD2 (5 bases each). Germline assignment: CDR1 SQVTM and CDR2 ANQGSEA. The CDR3 consists of 12 residues. The CDR3 sequence is CTIREAEETQYF. The DNA of the CDR3 is TGCACCATCAGGGAAGCGGAGGAGACCCAGTACTTC.

The chain has TRBV5-1 and TRBJ2-2; D gene ambiguous. The CDR3 is made up of 15 amino acids. The V gene lost 1 base and the J gene lost 4 bases, with 11 bases spanning the gap. Germline V gene data show CDR1 as SGHRS and CDR2 as YFSETQ. DNA for the CDR3: TGCGCCAGCAGCTTGAGCCTAGACCCCACCGGGGAGCTGTTTTTT. Protein sequence: CASSLSLDPTGELFF.

This chain joins TRBV27 and TRBJ2-4; tentatively, D is TRBD2 (7 bases). CDR3 length: 19 amino acids. Trimming pared 4 bases from V and 1 base from J, leaving 23 bases between. Looked up from germline, CDR1 is MNHEY and CDR2 is SMNVEV (reference sequence). The CDR3 loop is CASSSRGGISPEAKNIQYF. CDR3 coding DNA: TGTGCCAGCAGTTCAAGGGGGGGGATCTCCCCCGAGGCCAAAAACATTCAGTACTTC.